Listed below are T cell receptor beta chains from one sample, sequenced in a study of blood T cell repertoires in COVID-19. Assay: immunoSEQ multiplex PCR; the TCRdb copy retains only in-frame clones and omits some. This repertoire shows around 280,000 clones, 90% found once; its top ten account for approximately 1.5%. The sample consisted of PBMCs or T cells enriched from blood (not recorded which). All receptors derive from a woman aged 18 to 35 with acute COVID-19. The CDR3 runs from the conserved cysteine through the conserved F or W. The D gene is left open where the match is weak. Expanded clones are given a class, and other clones once, few, many or no size at all.

abundance: -
j_gene: TRBJ2-6
d_gene: -
v_gene: TRBV19
CDR3nt: TGTGCCAGTAGTCCCCGTTCCTCTGGGGCCAACGTCCTGACTTTC
CDR3aa: CASSPRSSGANVLTF

abundance: -
j_gene: TRBJ2-7
d_gene: -
v_gene: TRBV3-1/TRBV3-2
CDR3nt: TGTGCCAGCAGCTCTCTAGGGGGAGGGTTCGAGCAGTACTTC
CDR3aa: CASSSLGGGFEQYF

abundance: -
j_gene: TRBJ2-1
d_gene: -
v_gene: TRBV19
CDR3nt: TGTGCCAGTAGCCGAGGAGCAGCGCTTTACAATGAGCAGTTCTTC
CDR3aa: CASSRGAALYNEQFF

abundance: -
j_gene: TRBJ1-1
d_gene: TRBD1
v_gene: TRBV5-1
CDR3nt: TGCGCCAGCAGCCTCAGAGGGGGCGGCACTGAAGCTTTCTTT
CDR3aa: CASSLRGGGTEAFF

abundance: -
j_gene: TRBJ2-1
d_gene: -
v_gene: TRBV5-1
CDR3nt: TGCGCCAGCAGCTTGGTCTCGGGGTTAGCTGCCTACAATGAGCAGTTCTTC
CDR3aa: CASSLVSGLAAYNEQFF

abundance: -
j_gene: TRBJ2-1
d_gene: -
v_gene: TRBV30
CDR3nt: TGTGCCTGGGAAACCGGGGGTGAGCAGTTCTTC
CDR3aa: CAWETGGEQFF

abundance: -
j_gene: TRBJ1-2
d_gene: -
v_gene: TRBV5-1
CDR3nt: TGCGCCAGCAGCTCGTCATCCGGGGTCTATGGCTACACCTTC
CDR3aa: CASSSSSGVYGYTF

abundance: -
j_gene: TRBJ1-1
d_gene: -
v_gene: TRBV2
CDR3nt: TGTGCCAGCAGGACAGGAGGTAACACTGAAGCTTTCTTT
CDR3aa: CASRTGGNTEAFF

abundance: -
j_gene: TRBJ1-4
d_gene: -
v_gene: TRBV4-3
CDR3nt: TGCGCCAGCAGCCAAGCGCGTTATAAGGCGGCTAATGAAAAACTGTTTTTT
CDR3aa: CASSQARYKAANEKLFF

abundance: -
j_gene: TRBJ1-2
d_gene: -
v_gene: TRBV27
CDR3nt: TGTGCCAGCAGTCGCGGGACTCATAGCTATGGCTACACCTTC
CDR3aa: CASSRGTHSYGYTF

abundance: -
j_gene: TRBJ2-7
d_gene: TRBD2
v_gene: TRBV12-3/TRBV12-4
CDR3nt: TGTGCCAGCAGTTTTGGACTAGCGGGAGTTCAGTACTTC
CDR3aa: CASSFGLAGVQYF

abundance: -
j_gene: TRBJ2-1
d_gene: -
v_gene: TRBV14
CDR3nt: TGTGCCAGCAGCCATCTGGGGCCGCCCTCCTACAATGAGCAGTTCTTC
CDR3aa: CASSHLGPPSYNEQFF

abundance: -
j_gene: TRBJ2-1
d_gene: TRBD2
v_gene: TRBV6-5
CDR3nt: TGTGCCAGCAGGGCCGCTAGCGGACCATACAATGAGCAGTTCTTC
CDR3aa: CASRAASGPYNEQFF

abundance: -
j_gene: TRBJ1-5
d_gene: -
v_gene: TRBV30
CDR3nt: TGTGCCTGGAATAGGGGGGGAAATCAGCCCCAGCATTTT
CDR3aa: CAWNRGGNQPQHF

abundance: -
j_gene: TRBJ1-4
d_gene: -
v_gene: TRBV5-1
CDR3nt: TGCGCCAGCAGCTTGGAGAGGGTTAATGAAAAACTGTTTTTT
CDR3aa: CASSLERVNEKLFF

abundance: -
j_gene: TRBJ2-1
d_gene: TRBD1
v_gene: TRBV2
CDR3nt: TGTGCCAGCAGTGAAGTGGGGACAGGGGAGTACAATGAGCAGTTCTTC
CDR3aa: CASSEVGTGEYNEQFF

abundance: -
j_gene: TRBJ2-2
d_gene: TRBD2
v_gene: TRBV6-4
CDR3nt: TGTGCCAGCAGCCCAGGGACTAGCGGGAGCTTTAACGCCGGGGAGCTGTTTTTT
CDR3aa: CASSPGTSGSFNAGELFF

abundance: once
j_gene: TRBJ2-7
d_gene: TRBD2
v_gene: TRBV5-6
CDR3nt: TGTGCCAGCAGCAAGGACAGGACTAGCGGATACGAGCAGTACTTC
CDR3aa: CASSKDRTSGYEQYF

abundance: -
j_gene: TRBJ2-2
d_gene: -
v_gene: TRBV1
CDR3nt: TGCACCAGCAGCCAAGGGACTAGAAGGACCGGGGAGCTGTTTTTT
CDR3aa: CTSSQGTRRTGELFF

abundance: -
j_gene: TRBJ2-7
d_gene: -
v_gene: TRBV5-6
CDR3nt: TGTGCCAGCAGAACTCTAGGACAGAGCTACGAGCAGTACTTC
CDR3aa: CASRTLGQSYEQYF

abundance: -
j_gene: TRBJ1-1
d_gene: -
v_gene: TRBV27
CDR3nt: TGTGCCAGCTCCCGGACATGGGGAACTGAAGCTTTCTTT
CDR3aa: CASSRTWGTEAFF

abundance: -
j_gene: TRBJ1-2
d_gene: TRBD1
v_gene: TRBV6-5
CDR3nt: TGTGCCAGCAGATCCAGGGGGGAGGTTGACTATGGCTACACCTTC
CDR3aa: CASRSRGEVDYGYTF

abundance: -
j_gene: TRBJ2-7
d_gene: TRBD1
v_gene: TRBV5-1
CDR3nt: TGCGCCAGCTCCCCTTGGGGGGGGGACAGGGGTTCCTACGAGCAGTACTTC
CDR3aa: CASSPWGGDRGSYEQYF

abundance: -
j_gene: TRBJ2-2
d_gene: TRBD2
v_gene: TRBV6-6
CDR3nt: TGTGCCAGCAGTCTACGGGGACTAGCGGGAGTCGGGGAGCTGTTTTTT
CDR3aa: CASSLRGLAGVGELFF

abundance: -
j_gene: TRBJ2-5
d_gene: TRBD1
v_gene: TRBV28
CDR3nt: TGTGCCAGCAGGGAGACAGGGGAAGAGACCCAGTACTTC
CDR3aa: CASRETGEETQYF

abundance: once
j_gene: TRBJ2-7
d_gene: TRBD1
v_gene: TRBV11-2
CDR3nt: TGTGCCAGCAGGGGACAGGACTCCTCCTACGAGCAGTACTTC
CDR3aa: CASRGQDSSYEQYF

abundance: -
j_gene: TRBJ2-2
d_gene: TRBD1
v_gene: TRBV11-3
CDR3nt: TGTGCCAGCAGCCTAGCCGGGACAGAGAACACCGGGGAGCTGTTTTTT
CDR3aa: CASSLAGTENTGELFF

abundance: -
j_gene: TRBJ2-7
d_gene: TRBD1
v_gene: TRBV14
CDR3nt: TGTGCCAGCAGCCACCCCTGGGGACAGGGAAGATCTTACGAGCAGTACTTC
CDR3aa: CASSHPWGQGRSYEQYF

abundance: -
j_gene: TRBJ2-7
d_gene: -
v_gene: TRBV6-5
CDR3nt: TGTGCCAGCAGATTCGACAAGTATGGGGAGCAGTACTTC
CDR3aa: CASRFDKYGEQYF

abundance: once
j_gene: TRBJ2-3
d_gene: TRBD2
v_gene: TRBV5-5
CDR3nt: TGTGCCAGCAGCTTGCCTAGCGGGAGCACAGATACGCAGTATTTT
CDR3aa: CASSLPSGSTDTQYF

abundance: once
j_gene: TRBJ2-1
d_gene: -
v_gene: TRBV5-4
CDR3nt: TGTGCCAGCAGCTTGGGAACTGCAAGAGTCTACAATGAGCAGTTCTTC
CDR3aa: CASSLGTARVYNEQFF

abundance: few
j_gene: TRBJ2-2
d_gene: TRBD2
v_gene: TRBV19
CDR3nt: TGTGCCAGTAGTATTTCCGGGACTAGCGGGAGAACCGGGGAGCTGTTTTTT
CDR3aa: CASSISGTSGRTGELFF

abundance: -
j_gene: TRBJ2-3
d_gene: TRBD2
v_gene: TRBV27
CDR3nt: TGTGCCAGCAGTTTGTTTAGCGGGAGGGCAGATACGCAGTATTTT
CDR3aa: CASSLFSGRADTQYF

abundance: -
j_gene: TRBJ1-5
d_gene: TRBD1
v_gene: TRBV6-1
CDR3nt: TGTGCCAGCAGTGGTGGGACAGCCGGGATTTATAGCAATCAGCCCCAGCATTTT
CDR3aa: CASSGGTAGIYSNQPQHF

abundance: few
j_gene: TRBJ2-7
d_gene: TRBD2
v_gene: TRBV27
CDR3nt: TGTGCCAGCAGACCCGGGACTAGCGGCTACGAGCAGTACTTC
CDR3aa: CASRPGTSGYEQYF

abundance: -
j_gene: TRBJ2-3
d_gene: TRBD2
v_gene: TRBV18
CDR3nt: TGTGCCAGCTCACCAGGGACTAGCCCTGGTGATACGCAGTATTTT
CDR3aa: CASSPGTSPGDTQYF

abundance: -
j_gene: TRBJ2-1
d_gene: TRBD2
v_gene: TRBV18
CDR3nt: TGTGCCAGCTCACCATGGGTCGGGAGGGCCGGCAATGAGCAGTTCTTC
CDR3aa: CASSPWVGRAGNEQFF

abundance: -
j_gene: TRBJ1-2
d_gene: -
v_gene: TRBV3-1/TRBV3-2
CDR3nt: TGTGCCAGCAGCCAAGGGGCAGGGGCCACGTATGGCTACACCTTC
CDR3aa: CASSQGAGATYGYTF

abundance: -
j_gene: TRBJ2-3
d_gene: -
v_gene: TRBV29-1
CDR3nt: TGCAGCCTTATGATCGCGTTCAGCACAGATACGCAGTATTTT
CDR3aa: CSLMIAFSTDTQYF

abundance: -
j_gene: TRBJ1-4
d_gene: -
v_gene: TRBV3-1/TRBV3-2
CDR3nt: TGTGCCAGCAGCCAAGGGCTAGAAGAAAAACTGTTTTTT
CDR3aa: CASSQGLEEKLFF